This is a list of T cell receptor beta chains from one sample in a study of T-cell reconstitution after alpha-beta-depleted transplantation in children. TCRdb ran MiXCR on the PCR reads and lists one entry per CDR3 protein. The top ten hold 3.5% to 4.5% of the sample, which has about 360,000 distinct CDR3 sequences, roughly 15% seen once. The sequences come from PBMCs, collected from the stem cell graft. These receptors all stem from a human donor who donated a stem cell graft to a child with Fanconi anemia. Both conserved end residues are part of each CDR3. The D gene is left open where the match is weak. Clone size is not always given. Where it is, it says once, few, many or a class for expanded clones.

>TRBJ2-3|.|.|TRBV28
CASSFEGVRNTQYF
TGTGCCAGCAGTTTTGAGGGGGTCAGGAATACGCAGTATTTT
>TRBJ2-3|.|few|TRBV3-1
CASSQDDGGVDTQYF
TGTGCCAGCAGCCAAGATGACGGAGGAGTTGATACGCAGTATTTT
>TRBJ1-3|.|.|TRBV5-1
CASSSSGRSSGNTIYF
TGCGCCAGCAGCTCAAGCGGACGTAGCTCTGGAAACACCATATATTTT
>TRBJ1-1|.|many|TRBV28
CASSLTRVSTEAFF
TGTGCCAGCAGTTTAACCAGGGTTAGCACTGAAGCTTTCTTT
>TRBJ2-2|.|.|TRBV20-1
CSARGGHGELFF
TGCAGTGCTAGAGGGGGGCACGGGGAGCTGTTTTTT
>TRBJ2-1|.|.|TRBV5-4
CASSFSGGSTYNEQFF
TGTGCCAGCAGCTTTAGTGGGGGGAGTACCTACAATGAGCAGTTCTTC
>TRBJ1-1|.|few|TRBV14
CASSQDRVSEAFF
TGTGCCAGCAGCCAAGATCGGGTTTCTGAAGCTTTCTTT
>TRBJ1-2|TRBD1|.|TRBV6-6
CASRSDRGIGYTF
TGTGCCAGCAGATCGGACAGGGGAATTGGCTACACCTTC
>TRBJ1-1|.|few|TRBV20-1
CSASGGGTEAFF
TGCAGTGCTTCAGGCGGGGGGACTGAAGCTTTCTTT
>TRBJ1-2|.|.|TRBV2
CASGNRGDDYGYTF
TGTGCCAGCGGGAACCGGGGAGACGACTATGGCTACACCTTC
>TRBJ1-1|.|.|TRBV12-3/TRBV12-4
CASSLGGPAFF
TGTGCCAGCAGTTTAGGGGGCCCGGCTTTCTTT
>TRBJ2-1|TRBD1|.|TRBV7-2
CASSEPGQGANEQFF
TGTGCCAGCAGCGAGCCGGGACAGGGGGCTAATGAGCAGTTCTTC
>TRBJ2-1|TRBD1|many|TRBV4-3
CASSQDFYNTGQYVANEQFF
TGCGCCAGCAGCCAAGATTTTTATAATACGGGACAGTATGTTGCAAATGAGCAGTTCTTC
>TRBJ2-3|TRBD2|.|TRBV5-6
CASSSTSGEADTQYF
TGTGCCAGCAGCTCGACTAGCGGGGAAGCAGATACGCAGTATTTT
>TRBJ2-4|.|few|TRBV20-1
CSARDQRGGDIQYF
TGCAGTGCTAGAGATCAGAGGGGGGGAGACATTCAGTACTTC
>TRBJ2-3|.|.|TRBV4-1
CASSQGGLGDTQYF
TGCGCCAGCAGCCAAGGGGGCCTGGGAGATACGCAGTATTTT
>TRBJ2-3|.|many|TRBV20-1
CSARGSTDTQYF
TGCAGTGCTAGGGGCTCCACAGATACGCAGTATTTT
>TRBJ1-1|.|many|TRBV2
CASTSYLGAFF
TGTGCCAGCACTTCCTACCTGGGAGCTTTCTTT
>TRBJ2-5|TRBD1|.|TRBV29-1
CSIRQGQETQYF
TGCAGCATCCGACAGGGGCAAGAGACCCAGTACTTC
>TRBJ1-2|.|.|TRBV7-8
CASSLVEQGVSGYTF
TGTGCCAGCAGCTTAGTGGAACAGGGCGTCAGCGGCTACACCTTC
>TRBJ2-7|.|once|TRBV12-3/TRBV12-4
CASSLAQDSYEQYF
TGTGCCAGCAGTTTAGCACAGGACTCCTACGAGCAGTACTTC
>TRBJ2-2|TRBD2|many|TRBV12-3/TRBV12-4
CASTSSGNTGELFF
TGTGCCAGCACCTCTAGCGGTAACACCGGGGAGCTGTTTTTT